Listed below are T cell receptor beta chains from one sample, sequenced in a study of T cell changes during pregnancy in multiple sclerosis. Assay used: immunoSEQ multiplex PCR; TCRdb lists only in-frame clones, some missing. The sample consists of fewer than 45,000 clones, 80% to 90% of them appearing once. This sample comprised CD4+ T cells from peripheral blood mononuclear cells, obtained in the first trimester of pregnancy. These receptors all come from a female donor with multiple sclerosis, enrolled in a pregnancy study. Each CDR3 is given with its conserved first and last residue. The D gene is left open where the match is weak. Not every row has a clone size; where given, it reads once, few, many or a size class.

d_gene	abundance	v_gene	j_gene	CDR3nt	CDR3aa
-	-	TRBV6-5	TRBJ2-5	TGTGCCAGCAGTTACTCGGGCGAGACCCAGTACTTC	CASSYSGETQYF
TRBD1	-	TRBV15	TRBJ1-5	TGTGCCACCAGTCTGGACAGGGCCTCCCTCAACGAGAATCAGCCCCAGCATTTT	CATSLDRASLNENQPQHF
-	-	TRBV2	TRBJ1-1	TGTGCCAGCTGGGGGAACACAGGGCGCGAAGCTTTCTTT	CASWGNTGREAFF
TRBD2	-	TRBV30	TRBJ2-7	TGTGCGCGTAGCGGGGTCTCCTACGAGCAGTACTTC	CARSGVSYEQYF
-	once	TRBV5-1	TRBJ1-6	TGCGCCAGCAGCAACGATTTACAGGGTCTTAGCAATTCACCCCTCCACTTT	CASSNDLQGLSNSPLHF
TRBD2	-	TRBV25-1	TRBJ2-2	TGTGCCAGCAGTTCTGCGGGGGGGCACACCGGGGAGCTGTTTTTT	CASSSAGGHTGELFF
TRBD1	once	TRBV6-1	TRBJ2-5	TGTGCCAGCAGTACCATGACAGGGGGCGCGAAGACCCAGTACTTC	CASSTMTGGAKTQYF
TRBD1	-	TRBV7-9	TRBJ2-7	TGTGCCAGCAGCATGCGGACAGGGACCACCGAGCAGTACTTC	CASSMRTGTTEQYF
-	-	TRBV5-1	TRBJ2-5	TGCGCCAGCAGCTGGGCGGAGACCCAGTACTTC	CASSWAETQYF
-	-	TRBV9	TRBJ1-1	TGTGCCAGCAGCGTAATTACGAGGACTGAAGCTTTCTTT	CASSVITRTEAFF
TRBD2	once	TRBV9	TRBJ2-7	TGTGCCAGCAGCGTAGAAGGACTAGCGGGAGGGCCTTACACCGAGCAGTACTTC	CASSVEGLAGGPYTEQYF
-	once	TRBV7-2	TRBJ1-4	TGTGCCAGCAGCCAAGACCGGGGAGGGTATGAAAAACTGTTTTTT	CASSQDRGGYEKLFF
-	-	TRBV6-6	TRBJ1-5	TGTGCCAGCAGGATCAGCAGGGAAGGGCCCCAGCATTTT	CASRISREGPQHF
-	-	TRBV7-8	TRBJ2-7	TGTGCCAGCAGGCGATCCCGGGACAACTCCTACGAGCAGTACTTC	CASRRSRDNSYEQYF
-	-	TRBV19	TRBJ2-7	TGTGCCAGTAGTATGCAGACAGGAATGGCCTACGAGCAGTACTTC	CASSMQTGMAYEQYF
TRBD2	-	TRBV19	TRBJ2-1	TGTGCCAGTAGTATAGCGGGGGGGGGTGAGCAGTTCTTC	CASSIAGGGEQFF
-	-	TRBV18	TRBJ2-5	TGTGCCAGCTCACCCCGAGGACAACAAGAGACCCAGTACTTC	CASSPRGQQETQYF
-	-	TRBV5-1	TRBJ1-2	TGCGCCAGCAGCTTGGATGGACAATCGGAGGGCTACACCTTC	CASSLDGQSEGYTF
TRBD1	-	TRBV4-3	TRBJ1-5	TGCGCCAGCAGCCAAGACGTGGGACAGTTTAGCAATCAGCCCCAGCATTTT	CASSQDVGQFSNQPQHF
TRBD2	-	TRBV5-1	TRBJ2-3	TGCGCCAGCAGCTCCGGGACTAGCGGAGGAGATACGCAGTATTTT	CASSSGTSGGDTQYF
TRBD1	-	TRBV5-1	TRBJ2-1	TGCGCCAGCAGCTTAAACCGGGACAGGCGGAATAGCTCCTACAATGAGCAGTTCTTC	CASSLNRDRRNSSYNEQFF
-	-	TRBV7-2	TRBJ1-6	TGTGCCAGCAGCTTAGAAGAAGGACAGATCAATTCACCCCTCCACTTT	CASSLEEGQINSPLHF
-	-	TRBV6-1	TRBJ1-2	TGTGCCAGCAGTAGTCAGACGGGTGGAGGCTACACCTTC	CASSSQTGGGYTF
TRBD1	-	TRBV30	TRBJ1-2	TGTGCCTGGACGACAGGGGCCGACTGGGGCTACACCTTC	CAWTTGADWGYTF
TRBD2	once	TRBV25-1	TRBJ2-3	TGTGCCAGCAGTGACGGGACTAGCGGGGAAGTTAACACAGATACGCAGTATTTT	CASSDGTSGEVNTDTQYF
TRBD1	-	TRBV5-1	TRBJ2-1	TGCGCCAGCAGCTCCCGGGGACTGGGACAGGACTACAATGAGCAGTTCTTC	CASSSRGLGQDYNEQFF
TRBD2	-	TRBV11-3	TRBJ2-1	TGTGCCAGCAGCTTCCGAGCGGGGGGTGTCAATGAGCAGTTCTTC	CASSFRAGGVNEQFF
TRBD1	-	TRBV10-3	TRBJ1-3	TGTGCCATCAGTGTACAGGGGTCCGGAAACACCATATATTTT	CAISVQGSGNTIYF
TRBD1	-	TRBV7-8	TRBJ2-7	TGTGCCAGCAGCCCCGTAGCCGGGACAGGGTTCTCCTACGAGCAGTACTTC	CASSPVAGTGFSYEQYF
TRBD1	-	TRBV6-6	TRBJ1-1	TGTGCCAGCAGCTATGACAGGGACACTGAAGCTTTCTTT	CASSYDRDTEAFF
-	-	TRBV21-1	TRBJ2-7	TGTGCCAGCAGCAGTCGACAGGGCAACTACGAGCAGTACTTC	CASSSRQGNYEQYF
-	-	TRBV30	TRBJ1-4	TGTGCCTGGAGTGTTTTCGGGAATGGTGAAAAACTGTTTTTT	CAWSVFGNGEKLFF
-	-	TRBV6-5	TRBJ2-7	TGTGCCAGCAGGGAGGGTGAATACGAGCAGTACTTC	CASREGEYEQYF
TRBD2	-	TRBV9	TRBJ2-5	TGTGCCAGCAGCGTAGGGGGACTAGCGTCTGCCCAGTACTTC	CASSVGGLASAQYF
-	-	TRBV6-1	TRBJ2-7	TGTGCCAGCATTCAAGGGGCGAGGAACTACGAGCAGTACTTC	CASIQGARNYEQYF
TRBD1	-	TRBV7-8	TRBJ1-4	TGTGCCAGCAGCTTATCCGGACAGGGGACCGGAAAACTGTTTTTT	CASSLSGQGTGKLFF
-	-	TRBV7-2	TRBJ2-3	TGTGCCAGCAGACTTCCGACAGCTAGCACAGATACGCAGTATTTT	CASRLPTASTDTQYF
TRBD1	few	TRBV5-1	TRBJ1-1	TGCGCCAGCAGCACGTACAGGGGCACTGAAGCTTTCTTT	CASSTYRGTEAFF
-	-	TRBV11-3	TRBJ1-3	TGTGCCAGCAGCTCGGGTCTTGGAAACACCATATATTTT	CASSSGLGNTIYF
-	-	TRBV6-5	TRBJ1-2	TGTGCCAGCAGTTACGCGGGCAGGGTAGCGGATGGCTACACCTTC	CASSYAGRVADGYTF
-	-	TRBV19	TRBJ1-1	TGTGCCAGTCAAACCGGAGGGCCCCTGAACACTGAAGCTTTCTTT	CASQTGGPLNTEAFF
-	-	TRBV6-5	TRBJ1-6	TGTGCCAGCAGTCCACGGGATAATTCACCCCTCCACTTT	CASSPRDNSPLHF
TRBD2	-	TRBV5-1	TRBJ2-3	TGCGCCAGCAGCTTGGCTAGCGGGAGGACAGATACGCAGTATTTT	CASSLASGRTDTQYF
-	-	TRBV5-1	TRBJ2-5	TGCGCCAGCAGCCGACTCCCGGGGCAAGAGACCCAGTACTTC	CASSRLPGQETQYF
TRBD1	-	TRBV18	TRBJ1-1	TGTGCCAGCTCACCACCGATTCTCGGGACAGGGACTGAAGCTTTCTTT	CASSPPILGTGTEAFF
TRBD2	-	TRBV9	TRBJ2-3	TGTGCCAGCAGCGAGCCTAGCGGGGGGCGCTCAGATACGCAGTATTTT	CASSEPSGGRSDTQYF
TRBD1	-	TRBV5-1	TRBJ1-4	TGCGCCAGCAGGGGACAGGACAAAAGAGAAAAACTGTTTTTT	CASRGQDKREKLFF
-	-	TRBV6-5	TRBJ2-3	TGTGCCAGCAGTCCCGCGGGCACAGATACGCAGTATTTT	CASSPAGTDTQYF
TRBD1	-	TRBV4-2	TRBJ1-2	TGTGCCAGCAGCCCAGGGACAGGGGGCGGTGGTGGCTACACCTTC	CASSPGTGGGGGYTF
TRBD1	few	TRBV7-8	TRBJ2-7	TGTGCCAGCAGCTCTATCCCGGACAGGGACCCCGAGCAGTACTTC	CASSSIPDRDPEQYF
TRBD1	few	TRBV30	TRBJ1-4	TGTGCCTGGACTTTCCGGGACAGGGATGAAAAACTGTTTTTT	CAWTFRDRDEKLFF
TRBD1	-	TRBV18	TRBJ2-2	TGTGCCAGCTCACTCACGGACAGGGGAGTACGGGAGCTGTTTTTT	CASSLTDRGVRELFF
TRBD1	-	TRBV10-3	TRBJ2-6	TGTGCCATCAGCCCGCTGACAGGGGTCCACTCTGGGGCCAACGTCCTGACTTTC	CAISPLTGVHSGANVLTF